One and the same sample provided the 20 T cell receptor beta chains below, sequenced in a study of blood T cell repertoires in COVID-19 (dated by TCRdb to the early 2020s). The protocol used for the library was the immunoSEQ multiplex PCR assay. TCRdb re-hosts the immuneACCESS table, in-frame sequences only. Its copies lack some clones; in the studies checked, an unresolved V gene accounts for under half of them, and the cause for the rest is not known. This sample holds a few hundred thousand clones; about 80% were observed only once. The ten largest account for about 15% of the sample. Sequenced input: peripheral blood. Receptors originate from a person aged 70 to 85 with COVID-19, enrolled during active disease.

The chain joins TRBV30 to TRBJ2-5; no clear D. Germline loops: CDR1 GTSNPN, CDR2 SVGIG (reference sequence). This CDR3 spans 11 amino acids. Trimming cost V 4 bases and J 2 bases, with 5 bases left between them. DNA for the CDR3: TGTGCCTGGAAACAACAAGAGACCCAGTACTTC. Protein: CAWKQQETQYF. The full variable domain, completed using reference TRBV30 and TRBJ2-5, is SQTIHQWPATLVQPVGSPLSLECTVEGTSNPNLYWYRQAAGRGLQLLFYSVGIGQISSEVPQNLSASRPQDRQFILSSKKLLLSDSGFYLCAWKQQETQYFGPGTRLLVL.

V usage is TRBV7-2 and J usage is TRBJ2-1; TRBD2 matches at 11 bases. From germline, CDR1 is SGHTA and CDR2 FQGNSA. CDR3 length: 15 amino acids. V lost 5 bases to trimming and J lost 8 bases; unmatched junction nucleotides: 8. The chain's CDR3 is CASSPALAGGHEQFF. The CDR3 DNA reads TGTGCCAGCAGCCCTGCCTTAGCGGGGGGGCATGAGCAGTTCTTC.

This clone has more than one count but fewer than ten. CDR3: CSAQGLGTATYEQYF. CDR3 DNA sequence: TGCAGCGCGCAGGGCCTTGGGACAGCTACCTACGAGCAGTACTTC. The chain combines TRBV29-1 with TRBJ2-7, with TRBD1 matching over 7 bases. Per germline, CDR1 SQVTM and CDR2 ANQGSEA. This CDR3 has 15 residues. The J segment lost 2 bases and the V segment lost 7 bases, leaving 14 bases of the junction unmatched.

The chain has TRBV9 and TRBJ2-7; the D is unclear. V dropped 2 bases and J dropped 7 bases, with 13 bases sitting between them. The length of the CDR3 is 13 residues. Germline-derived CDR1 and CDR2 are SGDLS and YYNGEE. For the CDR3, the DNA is TGTGCCAGCAGCGTTGCGACACGGTCAGAGCAGTACTTC. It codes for CASSVATRSEQYF.

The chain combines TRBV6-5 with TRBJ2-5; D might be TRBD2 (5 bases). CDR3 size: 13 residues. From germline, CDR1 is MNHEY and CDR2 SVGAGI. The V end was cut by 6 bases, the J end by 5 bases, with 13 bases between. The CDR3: CASRRTRLETQYF. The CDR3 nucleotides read TGTGCCAGCAGGCGTACTAGATTGGAGACCCAGTACTTC.

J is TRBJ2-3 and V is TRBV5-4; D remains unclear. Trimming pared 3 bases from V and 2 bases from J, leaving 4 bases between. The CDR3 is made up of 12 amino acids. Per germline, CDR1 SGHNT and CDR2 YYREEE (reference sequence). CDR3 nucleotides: TGTGCCAGCAGCTCCCACACAGATACGCAGTATTTT. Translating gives CASSSHTDTQYF.

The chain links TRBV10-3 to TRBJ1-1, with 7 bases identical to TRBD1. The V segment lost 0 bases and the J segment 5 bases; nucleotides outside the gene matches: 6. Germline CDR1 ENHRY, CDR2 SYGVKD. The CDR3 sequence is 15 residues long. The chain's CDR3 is CAISESRLQGTEAFF. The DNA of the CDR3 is TGTGCCATCAGTGAGTCGCGGTTACAGGGGACTGAAGCTTTCTTT.

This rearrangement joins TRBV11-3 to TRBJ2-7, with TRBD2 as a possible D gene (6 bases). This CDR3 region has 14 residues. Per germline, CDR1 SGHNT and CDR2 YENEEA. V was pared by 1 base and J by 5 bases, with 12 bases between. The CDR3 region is CASSLGRGSDEQYF. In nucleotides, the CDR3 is TGTGCCAGCAGCTTAGGGCGGGGCTCGGACGAGCAGTACTTC.

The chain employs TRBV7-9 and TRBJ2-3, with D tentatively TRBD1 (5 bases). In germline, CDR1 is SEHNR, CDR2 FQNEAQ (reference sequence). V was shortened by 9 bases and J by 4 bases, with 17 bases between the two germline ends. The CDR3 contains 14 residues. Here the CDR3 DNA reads TGTGCCAGAAAACCTTTGGGGCCCGCAGATACGCAGTATTTT. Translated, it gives CARKPLGPADTQYF.

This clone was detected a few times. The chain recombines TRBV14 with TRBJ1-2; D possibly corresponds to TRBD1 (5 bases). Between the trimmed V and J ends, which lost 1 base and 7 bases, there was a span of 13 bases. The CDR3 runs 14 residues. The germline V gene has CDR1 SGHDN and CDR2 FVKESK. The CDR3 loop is CASSQVSGVSGYTF. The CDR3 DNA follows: TGTGCCAGCAGCCAAGTTTCGGGGGTGTCTGGCTACACCTTC.

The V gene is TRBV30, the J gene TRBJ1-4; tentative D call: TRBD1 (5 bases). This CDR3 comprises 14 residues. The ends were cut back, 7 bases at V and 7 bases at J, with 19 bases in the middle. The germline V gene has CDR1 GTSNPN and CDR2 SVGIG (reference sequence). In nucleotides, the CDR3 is TGTGCCTCAGACAAAGGGGCAGTCGTTGAAAAACTGTTTTTT. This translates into CASDKGAVVEKLFF. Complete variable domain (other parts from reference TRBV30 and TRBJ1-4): SQTIHQWPATLVQPVGSPLSLECTVEGTSNPNLYWYRQAAGRGLQLLFYSVGIGQISSEVPQNLSASRPQDRQFILSSKKLLLSDSGFYLCASDKGAVVEKLFFGSGTQLSVL.

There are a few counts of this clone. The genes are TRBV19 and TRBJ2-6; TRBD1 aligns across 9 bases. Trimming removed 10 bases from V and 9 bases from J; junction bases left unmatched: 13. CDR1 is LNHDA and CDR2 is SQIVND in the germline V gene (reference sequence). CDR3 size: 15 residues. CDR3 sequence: CATTGMDRGGNVLTF. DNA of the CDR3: TGTGCCACCACCGGGATGGACAGGGGAGGCAACGTCCTGACTTTC. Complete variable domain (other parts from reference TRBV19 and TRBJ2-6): DGGITQSPKYLFRKEGQNVTLSCEQNLNHDAMYWYRQDPGQGLRLIYYSQIVNDFQKGDIAEGYSVSREKKESFPLTVTSAQKNPTAFYLCATTGMDRGGNVLTFGAGSRLTVL.

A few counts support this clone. This chain's CDR3 is CSVVGDRAYEQYF. CDR3 sequence (DNA): TGCAGCGTTGTCGGGGACAGAGCCTACGAGCAGTACTTC. J is TRBJ2-7 and V is TRBV29-1; 7 bases are shared with TRBD1. This CDR3 has 13 amino acids. Germline values: CDR1 SQVTM, CDR2 ANQGSEA. J gave up 2 bases and V 4 bases, and 5 bases lay outside the gene matches.

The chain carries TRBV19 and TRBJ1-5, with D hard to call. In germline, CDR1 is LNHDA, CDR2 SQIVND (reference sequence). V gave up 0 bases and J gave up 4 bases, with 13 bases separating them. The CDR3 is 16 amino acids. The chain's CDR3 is CASSIDPGRGNQPQHF. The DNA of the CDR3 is TGTGCCAGTAGTATAGATCCCGGGAGAGGGAATCAGCCCCAGCATTTT.

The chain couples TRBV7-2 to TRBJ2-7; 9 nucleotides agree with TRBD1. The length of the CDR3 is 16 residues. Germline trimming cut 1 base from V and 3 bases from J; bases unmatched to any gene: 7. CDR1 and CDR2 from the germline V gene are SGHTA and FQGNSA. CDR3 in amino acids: CASSLESTGGNYEQYF. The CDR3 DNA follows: TGTGCCAGCAGCTTAGAATCGACAGGGGGGAACTACGAGCAGTACTTC.

The CDR3 is CASSPFSGYTGELFF. CDR3 sequence (DNA): TGCGCCAGCAGCCCCTTTAGCGGCTACACCGGGGAGCTGTTTTTT. The gene calls are TRBV4-3 and TRBJ2-2, with D possibly being TRBD2 (6 bases). The germline CDR1 and CDR2 sequences are LGHNA and YSLEER. This CDR3 contains 15 residues. The ends were cut back, 4 bases at V and 3 bases at J, with 12 bases in the middle.

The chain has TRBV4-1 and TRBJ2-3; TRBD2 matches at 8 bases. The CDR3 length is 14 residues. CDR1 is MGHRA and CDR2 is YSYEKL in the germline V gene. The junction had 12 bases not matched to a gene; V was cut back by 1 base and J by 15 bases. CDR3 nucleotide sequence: TGCGCCAGCAGCCAAGTTCCAACGGGAGGGCCGAGATATTTT. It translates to CASSQVPTGGPRYF.

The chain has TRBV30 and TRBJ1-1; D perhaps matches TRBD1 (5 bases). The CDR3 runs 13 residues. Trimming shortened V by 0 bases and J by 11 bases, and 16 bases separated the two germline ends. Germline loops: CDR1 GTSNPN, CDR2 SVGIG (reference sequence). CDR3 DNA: TGTGCCTGGAGTGTAGCCGGGGGGTTTCGTGCTTTCTTT. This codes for CAWSVAGGFRAFF.

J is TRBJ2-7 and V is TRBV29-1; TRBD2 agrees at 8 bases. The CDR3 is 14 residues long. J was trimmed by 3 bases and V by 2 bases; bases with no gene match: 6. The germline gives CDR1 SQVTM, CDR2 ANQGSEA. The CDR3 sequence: CSVETSGGFYEQYF. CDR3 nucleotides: TGCAGCGTTGAAACGAGCGGGGGTTTCTACGAGCAGTACTTC.

CDR3 bases: TGTGCCATCGCTCGACAGAGCCAAGAGACCCAGTACTTC. Protein sequence: CAIARQSQETQYF. V and J are TRBV10-3 and TRBJ2-5, with D tentatively TRBD1 (5 bases). The CDR3 is made up of 13 amino acids. Trimming stripped 8 bases from V and 1 base from J, with 11 bases between. Germline V gene sequence: CDR1 ENHRY, CDR2 SYGVKD.